A selection of T cell receptor beta chains follows, all from one sample in a study of cytomegalovirus exposure and HLA in healthy donors. The assay was immunoSEQ multiplex PCR, and TCRdb's table has in-frame clones only and misses some. The data contain about 120,000 clones, roughly three quarters of them seen just once; the ten biggest clones take up 4% to 5.5%. The sample was PBMCs. All receptors derive from a man aged 25-45 years in good health and CMV-seropositive. Each CDR3 is given with its conserved first and last residue. Each record gives: J gene, clone size, V gene, D gene, CDR3 DNA, CDR3 protein. A D gene is named only where the DNA matches it firmly. A row's size may be missing; if present it is once, few, many or a size class.

TRBJ2-7	-	TRBV6-6	TRBD2	TGTGCCAGCAGTTACTCCGCGGGAGGGCCATCCTACGAGCAGTACTTC	CASSYSAGGPSYEQYF
TRBJ2-6	-	TRBV27	-	TGTGCCAGCAGTCTCCTTGCTGGGGCCAACGTCCTGACTTTC	CASSLLAGANVLTF
TRBJ2-1	-	TRBV5-6	-	TGTGCCAGCACCCCGGCCCAGGGTTGGATAAATGAGCAGCTCTTC	CASTPAQGWINEQLF
TRBJ2-7	-	TRBV6-5	TRBD1	TGTGCCAGCGGACAGGGGTCCCCCTACGAGCAGTACTTC	CASGQGSPYEQYF
TRBJ2-7	-	TRBV19	-	TGTGCCAGTAGTATACAGGGGCACTCCTACGAGCAGTACTTC	CASSIQGHSYEQYF
TRBJ1-2	-	TRBV30	-	TGTGCCTGGAATATAAGAGCGAGCCCAATACTTTATGGCTACACCTTC	CAWNIRASPILYGYTF
TRBJ2-1	-	TRBV4-3	TRBD1	TGCGCCAGCAGCCAAGACGGGACAGGGGGTTTTGGGGAGCAGTTCTTC	CASSQDGTGGFGEQFF
TRBJ1-3	-	TRBV30	TRBD1	TGTGCCTGGAGCATCGGGACAGTTGGAAACACCATATATTTT	CAWSIGTVGNTIYF
TRBJ2-5	-	TRBV5-5	TRBD1	TGTGCCAGCAGCATTCGGACAGGGTACCAAGAGACCCAGTACTTC	CASSIRTGYQETQYF
TRBJ2-3	-	TRBV9	-	TGTGCCAGCAGCCCCACGACTGGAGATACGCAGTATTTT	CASSPTTGDTQYF
TRBJ2-1	-	TRBV13	-	TGTGCCAGCAGCATACGGGACATTTACAATGAGCAGTTCTTC	CASSIRDIYNEQFF
TRBJ1-6	-	TRBV5-6	-	TGTGCCAGCAGCTTGAGTGGAGCGCATTCACCCCTCCACTTT	CASSLSGAHSPLHF
TRBJ2-7	once	TRBV7-2	-	TGTGCCAGCAGCCCACCCGGGACAAGGTTGGAGCAGTACTTC	CASSPPGTRLEQYF
TRBJ2-1	-	TRBV19	TRBD1	TGTGCCAGTAGTATTCCGGGACAGGGTCCCTACAATGAGCAGTTCTTC	CASSIPGQGPYNEQFF
TRBJ2-3	-	TRBV28	-	TGTGCCAGCAGTTCGCGGATAGCGGTTCTCACAGATACGCAGTATTTT	CASSSRIAVLTDTQYF
TRBJ2-7	-	TRBV4-1	TRBD1	TGCGCCAGCAGCCAAGATCCCCCCCGACAGGGCTTAACGTACGAGCAGTACTTC	CASSQDPPRQGLTYEQYF
TRBJ2-7	-	TRBV4-2	TRBD2	TGTGCCAGCAGCCGAGCTACTAGCGGGGGGGCGTACGAGCAGTACTTC	CASSRATSGGAYEQYF
TRBJ2-5	-	TRBV13	-	TGTGCCAGCAGCTTAGGTCAGCGGGAGACCCAGTACTTC	CASSLGQRETQYF
TRBJ2-7	-	TRBV7-2	TRBD2	TGTGCCAGCAGCTTAACTAGCGGGTCTTCCTACGAGCAGTACTTC	CASSLTSGSSYEQYF
TRBJ1-4	-	TRBV7-2	-	TGTGCCAGCCTCGGGGGGGGTGAAAAACTGTTTTTT	CASLGGGEKLFF
TRBJ2-5	few	TRBV2	TRBD1	TGTGCCAGCAAAGGGACAGGGCAAGAGACCCAGTACTTC	CASKGTGQETQYF
TRBJ2-4	-	TRBV11-2	-	TGTGCCAGCAGCGCAAGAGGGAAGTCGAGCGGGGCCAAAAACATTCAGTACTTC	CASSARGKSSGAKNIQYF
TRBJ1-2	-	TRBV2	TRBD1	TGTGCCAGCAGCGCCGGGACAGGGCCTGTTGGCTACACCTTC	CASSAGTGPVGYTF
TRBJ2-2	-	TRBV19	TRBD2	TGTGCCAGTAGGGGAGCGGGAGAGCTGTTTTTT	CASRGAGELFF
TRBJ2-7	few	TRBV6-5	-	TGTGCCAGCAGTTACGAGGCGGGCCCCTACGAGCAGTACTTC	CASSYEAGPYEQYF
TRBJ1-1	-	TRBV9	-	TGTGCCAGCAGCTGGGGTGCGGGGGGAACTGAAGCTTTCTTT	CASSWGAGGTEAFF
TRBJ2-5	-	TRBV28	TRBD1	TGTGCCAGCAGTTTTGACAGGGGACGATTTCGGGAGACCCAGTACTTC	CASSFDRGRFRETQYF
TRBJ1-1	-	TRBV5-1	TRBD1	TGCGCCAGCAGCTTAAGGGGGCTTGACACTGAAGCTTTCTTT	CASSLRGLDTEAFF
TRBJ2-3	-	TRBV4-2	TRBD2	TGTGCCAGCGGTCTCGCGGCGGGGGACCTCACAGATACGCAGTATTTT	CASGLAAGDLTDTQYF
TRBJ1-5	-	TRBV5-5	TRBD1	TGTGCCAGCAGCTTGAGGGGACAGGGTCATCAGCCCCAGCATTTT	CASSLRGQGHQPQHF
TRBJ2-7	-	TRBV5-1	TRBD1	TGCGCCAGCAGCAAGGGACAGGAGTCCTACGAGCAGTACTTC	CASSKGQESYEQYF
TRBJ1-1	-	TRBV6-6	TRBD1	TGTGCCAGCAGTTACTGGACAGGGCCAGGGACTGAAGCTTTCTTT	CASSYWTGPGTEAFF
TRBJ2-3	-	TRBV7-3	TRBD1	TGTGCCAGCAGCCGCGTTGCCGGGACAGGGGGCACAGATACGCAGTATTTT	CASSRVAGTGGTDTQYF
TRBJ1-2	-	TRBV5-1	-	TGCGCCAGCAGCTTGTCCGGTAACTATGGCTACACCTTC	CASSLSGNYGYTF
TRBJ2-5	-	TRBV7-9	-	TGTGCCAGCAGCGAATGGGACATCCAAGAGACCCAGTACTTC	CASSEWDIQETQYF
TRBJ1-2	-	TRBV28	-	TGTGCCAGCAGTTTAGTGGCAGGTCTATCCTATGGCTACACCTTC	CASSLVAGLSYGYTF
TRBJ1-1	-	TRBV7-2	-	TGTGCCAGCAGCGTACAGGGTATGAACACTGAAGCTTTCTTT	CASSVQGMNTEAFF
TRBJ1-1	once	TRBV7-9	TRBD1	TGTGCCAGCAGCTCTCCGGGACAGGGGGCTGAAGCTTTCTTT	CASSSPGQGAEAFF
TRBJ2-1	-	TRBV9	TRBD1	TGTGCCAGCACCCTTTTAACAGGGGGCTTCAACAATGAGCAGTTCTTC	CASTLLTGGFNNEQFF
TRBJ2-1	few	TRBV4-3	-	TGCGCCAGCAGCCAAGATATAGCAGATTACTACAATGAGCAGTTCTTC	CASSQDIADYYNEQFF
TRBJ2-1	few	TRBV7-9	-	TGTGCCAGCACCAGGGTCTATGAGCAGTTCTTC	CASTRVYEQFF
TRBJ2-7	-	TRBV4-2	TRBD1	TGTGCCAGCAGCCAAGTCATCGGGGACAGGATCCACGAGCAGTACTTC	CASSQVIGDRIHEQYF
TRBJ2-7	-	TRBV5-8	-	TGTGCCAGCAGCTTGGCCGTCCGGAGACCTCCATACGAGCAGTACTTC	CASSLAVRRPPYEQYF
TRBJ2-7	-	TRBV5-6	TRBD1	TGTGCCAGCACCGTAGGGGACAGGCCTCTGTACGAGCAGTACTTC	CASTVGDRPLYEQYF
TRBJ1-3	-	TRBV30	-	TGTGCCTGGAGTGAGGCGGCTGCGGGAAACACCATATATTTT	CAWSEAAAGNTIYF
TRBJ1-2	few	TRBV4-3	TRBD1	TGCGCCAGCAGCCAAGATCCGGGGACAGTGAACTATGGCTACACCTTC	CASSQDPGTVNYGYTF
TRBJ2-7	-	TRBV9	TRBD1	TGTGCCAGCAGCCCCCGTGGGGGGACAGGGGGCGACGAGCAGTACTTC	CASSPRGGTGGDEQYF
TRBJ1-5	-	TRBV11-2	-	TGTGCCAGCAGCTTAAACAGGGATGTCAATCAGCCCCAGCATTTT	CASSLNRDVNQPQHF
TRBJ2-7	-	TRBV7-9	-	TGTGCCAGCAGTCGGCGGCCCGAGCAGTACTTC	CASSRRPEQYF
TRBJ2-1	-	TRBV7-9	TRBD2	TGTGCCAGCAGGAGAGCGGGATACAATGAGCAGTTCTTC	CASRRAGYNEQFF
TRBJ2-3	-	TRBV5-1	-	TGCGCCAGCAGCTTGGGAGCATTCCGCACAGATACGCAGTATTTT	CASSLGAFRTDTQYF
TRBJ2-7	few	TRBV6-5	TRBD1	TGTGCCAGCAGGTTCACAGGGGGTGCGGGCGAGCAGTACTTC	CASRFTGGAGEQYF
TRBJ1-6	-	TRBV27	-	TGTGCCAGCAGTTTTACCGGAGGCAATTCACCCCTCCACTTT	CASSFTGGNSPLHF
TRBJ2-4	once	TRBV20-1	-	TGCAGTGCTAGAAAGGGGAACATTCAGTACTTC	CSARKGNIQYF
TRBJ1-2	-	TRBV4-1	-	TGCGCCAGCAGCCAAGTGCCGTTAGACTATGGCTACACCTTC	CASSQVPLDYGYTF
TRBJ2-2	once	TRBV5-1	-	TGCGCCAGCGCCCCGGGGGATTTCGCGGGGGAGCTGTTTTTT	CASAPGDFAGELFF
TRBJ2-1	-	TRBV5-1	TRBD2	TGCGCCAGCAGCTGGGCAGCGGGGGGCGGGGATGAGCAGTTCTTC	CASSWAAGGGDEQFF
TRBJ2-1	-	TRBV5-6	-	TGTGCCAGCAGCCCCATTGGGCAGGTCTACAATGAGCAGTTCTTC	CASSPIGQVYNEQFF
TRBJ2-2	-	TRBV5-1	TRBD1	TGCGCCAGCAGCTTGGCACAGGGGGACCACGGGGAGCTGTTTTTT	CASSLAQGDHGELFF